A single sample gave rise to the 18 T cell receptor beta chains below, sequenced in a study of blood T cells in healthy people across ages. Sample-barcoded 5' priming and a J-beta primer mix drove a second PCR of about 7 to 11 cycles. TCRdb reprocessed the 5' RACE reads via MiXCR and lists one record per CDR3 protein. The sample shows 850,000 to 1,000,000 distinct CDR3 sequences, roughly half of them seen only once. Sequenced input: blood. All receptors derive from a woman aged 60-75 years in good health.

This clonotype was detected a few times. The chain links TRBV12-3 or TRBV12-4 to TRBJ2-3; tentative D call: TRBD1 (5 bases). Trimming took off 3 bases at V and 11 bases at J, with 12 bases between the two ends. The CDR3 consists of 12 residues. The CDR3 region is CASSFSAGMQYF. CDR3 sequence (DNA): TGTGCCAGCAGTTTTTCGGCAGGGATGCAGTATTTT.

The V call is TRBV6-2 or TRBV6-3, the J call TRBJ1-2; 7 nucleotides match TRBD1. Germline assignment: CDR1 MNHEY and CDR2 SVGEGT. V shed 6 bases and J 4 bases; nucleotides not matched to a gene: 11. The CDR3 runs to 15 residues. CDR3: CASRSPGQKPYGYTF. In DNA form, the CDR3 reads TGTGCCAGCAGATCCCCGGGACAGAAGCCCTATGGCTACACCTTC.

The chain employs TRBV12-3 or TRBV12-4 and TRBJ2-3; D is tentatively TRBD1 or TRBD2 (6 bases each). Trimming left V 8 bases short and J 3 bases short, with 18 bases between. The CDR3 is 15 amino acids. Written as DNA, the CDR3 is TGTGCCAGCCGAGAGGGGGGATTAAGGACAGATACGCAGTATTTT. As protein: CASREGGLRTDTQYF.

This clonotype was counted only a few times. The chain couples TRBV7-9 to TRBJ2-7; D is perhaps TRBD1 or TRBD2 (6 bases each). This CDR3 contains 13 residues. Trimming took off 1 base at V and 6 bases at J, with 10 bases between the two ends. Germline loops: CDR1 SEHNR, CDR2 FQNEAQ (reference sequence). The CDR3 sequence: CASSLGGASEQYF. The DNA for the CDR3 is TGTGCCAGCAGCTTAGGGGGGGCAAGCGAGCAGTACTTC.

The chain is built from TRBV28 and TRBJ2-3, with 7 bases lining up with TRBD2. The V gene end was trimmed by 4 bases and the J gene end by 1 base; junction bases not matched to a gene: 8. Germline CDR1 and CDR2: MDHEN and SYDVKM. The length of the CDR3 is 16 residues. The CDR3 region is CASSSFSGRGTDTQYF. In DNA form, the CDR3 reads TGTGCCAGCAGTTCATTTAGCGGGCGGGGCACAGATACGCAGTATTTT. The variable domain in full, completed from reference TRBV28 and TRBJ2-3, reads DVKVTQSSRYLVKRTGEKVFLECVQDMDHENMFWYRQDPGLGLRLIYFSYDVKMKEKGDIPEGYSVSREKKERFSLILESASTNQTSMYLCASSSFSGRGTDTQYFGPGTRLTVL.

This clonotype was found many times. The genes are TRBV12-3 or TRBV12-4 and TRBJ2-4; TRBD2 agrees at 11 bases. V shed 1 base and J 1 base; nucleotides not matched to a gene: 6. CDR3 length: 18 residues. CDR3 sequence: CASSLGLAGGVAKNIQYF. The CDR3 DNA is TGTGCCAGCAGTTTAGGGCTAGCGGGAGGAGTTGCCAAAAACATTCAGTACTTC.

The gene calls are TRBV2 and TRBJ2-5; no firm D call. V lost 3 bases, J lost 3 bases, and 11 bases lay in between. The CDR3 totals 14 residues. CDR1 is SNHLY, CDR2 FYNNEI, per germline. The DNA for the CDR3 is TGTGCCAGCAGTGATTTTGGGGTGAAAGAGACCCAGTACTTC. This gives the protein CASSDFGVKETQYF.

This clonotype was observed many times. This chain connects TRBV20-1 to TRBJ2-3; D is undetermined. Looked up from germline, CDR1 is DFQATT and CDR2 is SNEGSKA (reference sequence). Trimming removed 2 bases from V and 0 bases from J, with 6 bases in between. This CDR3 has 13 amino acids. CDR3 residues: CSARFLSTDTQYF. DNA for the CDR3: TGCAGTGCTAGATTCCTTAGCACAGATACGCAGTATTTT.

The chain joins TRBV21-1 to TRBJ1-1; TRBD1 was called by the table and not checked on the DNA. TRBV21-1 is an annotated pseudogene. The CDR3 runs to 13 residues. The CDR3: CASIRGQGTEAFF. The CDR3 DNA is TGTGCCAGCATCAGGGGGCAGGGAACTGAAGCTTTCTTT.

The chain uses TRBV28 and TRBJ1-1; 10 bases match TRBD1. Per the germline V gene, CDR1 is MDHEN and CDR2 is SYDVKM. J gave up 1 base and V 8 bases, and 4 bases lay outside the gene matches. CDR3 length: 14 amino acids. The CDR3 loop reads CASRQGARNTEAFF. The CDR3 region has the DNA TGTGCCAGCCGACAGGGGGCGAGGAACACTGAAGCTTTCTTT.

The chain carries TRBV24-1 and TRBJ2-3; D perhaps matches TRBD2 (5 bases). CDR3 length: 16 residues. With 3 bases removed from V and 0 bases from J, the gap between germline ends came to 12 bases. From germline, CDR1 is KGHDR and CDR2 SFDVKD. The DNA of the CDR3 is TGTGCCACCAGTGATAGTGGGCTAGCTAGCACAGATACGCAGTATTTT. As protein: CATSDSGLASTDTQYF.

The chain combines TRBV27 with TRBJ2-7; a weak D match, TRBD1 (5 bases). V dropped 7 bases and J dropped 4 bases, with 17 bases sitting between them. The CDR3 length is 14 residues. CDR1 is MNHEY and CDR2 is SMNVEV in the germline V gene (reference sequence). The CDR3, as DNA: TGTGCCAGCATTTTTCAGGGAAATGGATACGAGCAGTACTTC. Translating gives CASIFQGNGYEQYF.

This chain links TRBV20-1 with TRBJ1-6, with 10 bases matching TRBD1. The CDR3 spans 18 residues. Germline V gene lookup returns CDR1 DFQATT and CDR2 SNEGSKA (reference sequence). Trimming took 6 bases from V and 9 from J; bases not matched to a gene: 20. The CDR3 DNA sequence: TGCAGTGCCCGCGGGCGTCGACAGGGGGCGACCCGCCCTTCACCCCTCCACTTT. Protein sequence: CSARGRRQGATRPSPLHF.

On this clonotype itself: No conserved phenylalanine or tryptophan is present at the end of the CDR3, so a read error is the likely explanation. It is unclear where the CDR3 begins or ends on the DNA, so no DNA is shown, and the CDR3 is as TCRdb lists it. The genes are TRBV7-3 and TRBJ2-1; the D segment call TRBD1 is taken from the table without a DNA check. Germline V CDR1 and CDR2: SGHTA, FQGTGA. The CDR3 adds up to 16 amino acids, both ends counted. CDR3: CTSRDISGGGYNEQLV.

The chain links TRBV5-1 to TRBJ2-5, with TRBD2 as a possible D gene (6 bases). The CDR3 consists of 13 residues. The V end was cut by 3 bases, the J end by 4 bases, with 10 bases between. Germline-derived CDR1 and CDR2 are SGHRS and YFSETQ. CDR3 in DNA: TGCGCCAGCAGCTCCCTAGCGTCAGAGACCCAGTACTTC. It codes for CASSSLASETQYF. The variable domain in full, completed from reference TRBV5-1 and TRBJ2-5, reads KAGVTQTPRYLIKTRGQQVTLSCSPISGHRSVSWYQQTPGQGLQFLFEYFSETQRNKGNFPGRFSGRQFSNSRSEMNVSTLELGDSALYLCASSSLASETQYFGPGTRLLVL.

About this clonotype: Compared with germline, one end of the junction differs, possibly owing to a read error. J is TRBJ2-7 and V is TRBV12-3 or TRBV12-4; the match to TRBD2 covers 9 bases. CDR3 length: 14 amino acids. For the CDR3, the DNA is TGTGCCAGCAGTTCGGGACTAGCCTCCTGCGAGCAGTACTTC. Translated: CASSSGLASCEQYF.

This rearrangement joins TRBV2 to TRBJ2-5; D ambiguous. The germline V and J ends were trimmed by 6 bases and 2 bases, with 7 bases remaining between them. Germline V gives CDR1 SNHLY, CDR2 FYNNEI. This CDR3 has 12 residues. The CDR3: CASSARQETQYF. The CDR3 nucleotides read TGTGCCAGCAGCGCCAGACAAGAGACCCAGTACTTC.

This clonotype was counted between two and nine times. The chain is built from TRBV20-1 and TRBJ1-5; 9 bases are a match to TRBD1. Germline-derived CDR1 and CDR2 are DFQATT and SNEGSKA (reference sequence). The CDR3 is 18 residues long. V trimming: 3 bases; J trimming: 2 bases; junction bases outside the gene matches: 14. DNA for the CDR3: TGCAGTGCTAGGGATCTCCGGGACAGGGTTATTGGCAATCAGCCCCAGCATTTT. As protein: CSARDLRDRVIGNQPQHF.